A single sample is the source of the 17 T cell receptor beta chains below, sequenced in a study of blood T cell repertoires in COVID-19. Measured with immunoSEQ multiplex PCR; TCRdb has only the in-frame clones, and not every one. The table records approximately 100,000 clones, approximately 90% of them present only once. The sample comprised peripheral blood. These receptors originate from a man in his sixties with acute or convalescent COVID-19.

This chain links TRBV13 with TRBJ2-2, with unresolved D. The CDR3 sequence is 13 residues long. Trimming left V 4 bases short and J 4 bases short, with 7 bases between. The germline CDR1 and CDR2 sequences are PRHDT and FYEKMQ (reference sequence). The CDR3 sequence is CASSSTSTGELFF. The CDR3 DNA sequence: TGTGCCAGCAGCTCGACATCCACCGGGGAGCTGTTTTTT.

J is TRBJ1-1 and V is TRBV11-3; maybe TRBD1 (5 bases). CDR3 length: 15 amino acids. CDR1 is SGHNT and CDR2 is YENEEA in the germline V gene. V was clipped by 0 bases and J by 0 bases, with 8 bases between them. CDR3 sequence: CASSLDGAVNTEAFF. CDR3 coding DNA: TGTGCCAGCAGCTTAGATGGGGCTGTGAACACTGAAGCTTTCTTT.

This chain uses TRBV6-1 with TRBJ1-6, with unresolved D. CDR1 is MNHNS and CDR2 is SASEGT in the germline V gene. V dropped 3 bases and J dropped 5 bases, with 11 bases sitting between them. There are 15 residues in the CDR3. Here the CDR3 DNA reads TGTGCCAGCAGTGAGGAGGTACACCATAATTCACCCCTCCACTTT. This gives the protein CASSEEVHHNSPLHF.

This clone turned up a few times. This sequence joins TRBV3-1 (or the pseudogene TRBV3-2) and TRBJ2-5; D perhaps matches TRBD2 (6 bases). The CDR3 length is 13 residues. V lost 10 bases to trimming and J lost 4 bases, with 16 bases between them. Per germline, CDR1 LGHDT and CDR2 YNNKEL (reference sequence). The DNA for the CDR3 is TGTGCCACCTCAGGAGGGCTTCGAGAGACCCAGTACTTC. Translating it yields CATSGGLRETQYF.

This chain connects TRBV6-5 to TRBJ2-1; weak D call: TRBD2 (5 bases). The germline V gene has CDR1 MNHEY and CDR2 SVGAGI. CDR3 length: 15 amino acids. V shed 9 bases and J shed 8 bases, with 23 bases lying between them. The CDR3 bases are TGTGCCAGTACGGGGATCGGTCCGGGGAAATATGAGCAGTTCTTC. Its protein product is CASTGIGPGKYEQFF.

As regards this clone: In the same sample, other DNA sequences code for this CDR3. The chain carries TRBV19 and TRBJ2-7, with D possibly TRBD1 on 6 matching bases. Trimming left V 3 bases short and J 2 bases short, with 8 bases between. The CDR3 spans 13 residues. Germline assignment: CDR1 LNHDA and CDR2 SQIVND (reference sequence). Here the CDR3 reads CASSIQGTYEQYF. The DNA of the CDR3 is TGTGCCAGTAGTATCCAGGGGACCTACGAGCAGTACTTC.

The chain recombines TRBV7-6 with TRBJ2-7; no definite D call. Germline CDR1 and CDR2: SGHVS and FNYEAQ. Trimming stripped 1 base from V and 5 bases from J, with 9 bases between. The CDR3 length is 13 residues. CDR3 DNA: TGTGCCAGCAGCTTAGTTGATGGCCACGAGCAGTACTTC. It is translated as CASSLVDGHEQYF.

The chain is built from TRBV10-1 and TRBJ2-3; 10 bases fit TRBD2. The CDR3 extends over 17 amino acids. The germline CDR1 and CDR2 sequences are WNHNN and SYGVQD (reference sequence). V lost 0 bases, J lost 0 bases, and 3 bases stayed unmatched. In nucleotides, the CDR3 is TGCGCCAGCAGTGAGTCAGGAGCGGGAGGGAGCACAGATACGCAGTATTTT. Protein: CASSESGAGGSTDTQYF.

The V gene is TRBV10-2, the J gene TRBJ2-1, with 12 bases that match TRBD2. The CDR3 loop spans 17 amino acids. Losses at the gene ends were 4 bases for V and 3 bases for J; bases not matched to a gene: 7. CDR1 is WSHSY, CDR2 SAAADI, per germline. CDR3 residues: CASSGGRTSGNYNEQFF. Here the CDR3 DNA reads TGCGCCAGCAGTGGGGGCCGGACTAGCGGGAACTACAATGAGCAGTTCTTC.

The chain joins TRBV7-9 to TRBJ2-5; 11 nucleotides match TRBD1. V was clipped by 5 bases and J by 5 bases; unmatched bases: 4. Looked up from germline, CDR1 is SEHNR and CDR2 is FQNEAQ (reference sequence). The CDR3 sequence is 14 residues long. The CDR3 region has the DNA TGTGCCAGCAGCCCCGGGACAGGGGGGGAGACCCAGTACTTC. Translation: CASSPGTGGETQYF.

The V call is TRBV19, the J call TRBJ2-5; TRBD1 matches at 7 bases. This CDR3 spans 13 amino acids. Germline loops: CDR1 LNHDA, CDR2 SQIVND (reference sequence). Trimming took 5 bases from V and 5 from J; bases not matched to a gene: 5. The CDR3 reads CASSVTGVETQYF. The CDR3 DNA sequence: TGTGCCAGTAGTGTAACAGGGGTGGAGACCCAGTACTTC.

The chain combines TRBV9 with TRBJ1-5; TRBD1 matches 10 bases. The germline CDR1 and CDR2 sequences are SGDLS and YYNGEE. The length of the CDR3 is 15 residues. With 1 base clipped from V and 7 bases from J, the junction kept 5 bases outside the gene matches. The CDR3 DNA reads TGTGCCAGCAGCGTATCGGGACAGGGGTGGCAGCCCCAGCATTTT. Translation: CASSVSGQGWQPQHF.

The chain uses TRBV4-1 and TRBJ2-2, with a weak D call TRBD1 (6 bases). The germline V gene has CDR1 MGHRA and CDR2 YSYEKL. Trimming cost V 1 base and J 2 bases, with 14 bases left between them. The CDR3 runs to 17 residues. As DNA, the CDR3 is TGCGCCAGCAGCCAAGTTCCGGACAGAGCAAACACCGGGGAGCTGTTTTTT. Amino acids: CASSQVPDRANTGELFF.

The chain is built from TRBV19 and TRBJ2-1, with 8 bases lining up with TRBD2. The CDR3 runs to 13 residues. Per germline, CDR1 LNHDA and CDR2 SQIVND (reference sequence). With 7 bases clipped from V and 2 bases from J, the junction kept 1 base outside the gene matches. For the CDR3, the DNA is TGTGCCAGTACGGGACTAGCCTACAATGAGCAGTTCTTC. Translation: CASTGLAYNEQFF.

The J gene is TRBJ2-1, the V gene TRBV30; TRBD2 agrees at 11 bases. V lost 1 base, J lost 8 bases, and 7 bases stayed unmatched. This CDR3 is 15 amino acids long. In germline, CDR1 is GTSNPN, CDR2 SVGIG (reference sequence). CDR3 nucleotide sequence: TGTGCCTGGAGTGGATCCGGGACTAGCGGATATGAGCAGTTCTTC. It is translated as CAWSGSGTSGYEQFF.

CDR3 nucleotide sequence: TGTGCCAGCTCACCAATGACACCAAATTCACCCCTCCACTTT. Translated: CASSPMTPNSPLHF. The chain is built from TRBV18 and TRBJ1-6; D uncertain. Trimming left V 2 bases short and J 7 bases short, with 9 bases between. CDR1 KGHSH and CDR2 LQKENI come from the germline V gene. The CDR3 has 14 residues.

The gene calls are TRBV3-1 (or the pseudogene TRBV3-2) and TRBJ1-5, with TRBD1 identical over 9 bases. CDR1 and CDR2 (germline): LGHDT, YNNKEL (reference sequence). The CDR3 is made up of 15 amino acids. V lost 4 bases to trimming and J lost 7 bases; unmatched junction nucleotides: 8. The CDR3 DNA follows: TGTGCCAGCAGCCCCACAGGGGGCCCCAGACAGCCCCAGCATTTT. Translating gives CASSPTGGPRQPQHF.